The rows below give T cell receptor beta chains drawn from one sample of a study of control samples from healthy donors and cancer patients. Clones were read by immunoSEQ multiplex PCR, and TCRdb kept only the in-frame ones, dropping some. The sample lists under 200,000 clones, about 94% occurring once. Source material: blood. The receptors here all came from a woman in her sixties or seventies in good health. Both conserved end residues are part of each CDR3. D genes are given only for firm matches. For some rows the clone size is stated as once, few or many, or as a class when expanded; others skip it.

D gene: NA
clone size: NA
J gene: TRBJ1-4
V gene: TRBV5-3
CDR3 protein: CARTLAREHEKLFF
CDR3 DNA: TGTGCCAGAACCCTGGCCCGTGAACATGAAAAACTGTTTTTT

D gene: TRBD2
clone size: NA
J gene: TRBJ2-2
V gene: TRBV4-1
CDR3 protein: CASSQVGLAANTGELFF
CDR3 DNA: TGCGCCAGCAGCCAAGTGGGACTAGCGGCGAACACCGGGGAGCTGTTTTTT

D gene: TRBD1
clone size: few
J gene: TRBJ1-5
V gene: TRBV12-3/TRBV12-4
CDR3 protein: CASRRDRQGPQHF
CDR3 DNA: TGTGCCAGCAGACGGGACAGACAAGGGCCCCAGCATTTT

D gene: NA
clone size: NA
J gene: TRBJ1-5
V gene: TRBV2
CDR3 protein: CASSPRDSNQPQHF
CDR3 DNA: TGTGCCAGCAGCCCCCGGGACAGCAATCAGCCCCAGCATTTT

D gene: NA
clone size: NA
J gene: TRBJ2-5
V gene: TRBV5-1
CDR3 protein: CASSLFLDLETQYF
CDR3 DNA: TGCGCCAGCAGCTTGTTTTTAGACCTGGAGACCCAGTACTTC

D gene: NA
clone size: NA
J gene: TRBJ1-1
V gene: TRBV9
CDR3 protein: CASSVIGAGVAEAFF
CDR3 DNA: TGTGCCAGCAGCGTAATCGGGGCGGGGGTAGCTGAAGCTTTCTTT

D gene: NA
clone size: few
J gene: TRBJ1-3
V gene: TRBV19
CDR3 protein: CASSISLDSGNTIYF
CDR3 DNA: TGTGCCAGTAGTATATCACTGGACTCTGGAAACACCATATATTTT

D gene: NA
clone size: once
J gene: TRBJ1-5
V gene: TRBV7-9
CDR3 protein: CASSLRDQPQHF
CDR3 DNA: TGTGCTAGCAGCTTAAGGGATCAGCCCCAGCATTTT

D gene: NA
clone size: NA
J gene: TRBJ1-4
V gene: TRBV10-3
CDR3 protein: CAISESKGINEKLFF
CDR3 DNA: TGTGCCATCAGTGAGTCGAAAGGGATTAATGAAAAACTGTTTTTT

D gene: NA
clone size: NA
J gene: TRBJ2-6
V gene: TRBV11-2
CDR3 protein: CASSPVIDHSGANVLTF
CDR3 DNA: TGTGCCAGCAGCCCGGTTATAGACCATTCTGGGGCCAACGTCCTGACTTTC

D gene: NA
clone size: NA
J gene: TRBJ1-2
V gene: TRBV5-3
CDR3 protein: CARSLGAAGGDYGYTF
CDR3 DNA: TGTGCCAGAAGCTTAGGGGCAGCCGGTGGGGACTATGGCTACACCTTC

D gene: TRBD2
clone size: NA
J gene: TRBJ2-1
V gene: TRBV6-2/TRBV6-3
CDR3 protein: CASSKLAGVSNEQFF
CDR3 DNA: TGTGCCAGCAGTAAACTAGCGGGGGTTTCGAATGAGCAGTTCTTC

D gene: NA
clone size: NA
J gene: TRBJ1-2
V gene: TRBV6-5
CDR3 protein: CASRGISMGGYTF
CDR3 DNA: TGTGCCAGCAGAGGGATTTCCATGGGTGGCTACACCTTC

D gene: TRBD2
clone size: NA
J gene: TRBJ2-3
V gene: TRBV14
CDR3 protein: CASSYLAGGRTDTQYF
CDR3 DNA: TGTGCCAGCAGCTATTTAGCGGGGGGGCGCACAGATACGCAGTATTTT

D gene: NA
clone size: NA
J gene: TRBJ1-1
V gene: TRBV5-1
CDR3 protein: CASSIGSSLSTEAFF
CDR3 DNA: TGCGCCAGCAGCATAGGATCAAGTCTAAGCACTGAAGCTTTCTTT

D gene: TRBD2
clone size: NA
J gene: TRBJ2-1
V gene: TRBV5-6
CDR3 protein: CASSGGLAGGTYNEQFF
CDR3 DNA: TGTGCCAGCAGCGGAGGACTAGCGGGGGGCACTTACAATGAGCAGTTCTTC

D gene: NA
clone size: NA
J gene: TRBJ2-2
V gene: TRBV7-2
CDR3 protein: CASSLVGGATGELFF
CDR3 DNA: TGTGCCAGCAGCTTAGTGGGGGGGGCCACCGGGGAGCTGTTTTTT

D gene: NA
clone size: NA
J gene: TRBJ2-1
V gene: TRBV25-1
CDR3 protein: CASSDSYEQFF
CDR3 DNA: TGTGCCAGCAGTGATAGCTATGAGCAGTTCTTC

D gene: NA
clone size: NA
J gene: TRBJ1-1
V gene: TRBV2
CDR3 protein: CASSFTGNPNTEAFF
CDR3 DNA: TGTGCCAGCAGTTTTACAGGGAATCCAAACACTGAAGCTTTCTTT

D gene: TRBD1
clone size: NA
J gene: TRBJ2-7
V gene: TRBV7-7
CDR3 protein: CASSPGTGESHEQYF
CDR3 DNA: TGTGCCAGCAGCCCAGGGACAGGAGAAAGTCACGAGCAGTACTTC

D gene: NA
clone size: few
J gene: TRBJ1-1
V gene: TRBV12-3/TRBV12-4
CDR3 protein: CASSFGGGTEAFF
CDR3 DNA: TGTGCCAGCAGTTTTGGGGGAGGGACTGAAGCTTTCTTT

D gene: NA
clone size: NA
J gene: TRBJ1-6
V gene: TRBV7-2
CDR3 protein: CASRFRSSYNSPLHF
CDR3 DNA: TGTGCCAGCAGATTCAGGAGCTCCTATAATTCACCCCTCCACTTT

D gene: TRBD1
clone size: NA
J gene: TRBJ1-3
V gene: TRBV6-2/TRBV6-3
CDR3 protein: CASSPGQGISGGNTIYF
CDR3 DNA: TGTGCCAGCAGTCCGGGACAGGGTATCTCGGGTGGAAACACCATATATTTT

D gene: NA
clone size: NA
J gene: TRBJ1-1
V gene: TRBV18
CDR3 protein: CASSPLVSNTEAFF
CDR3 DNA: TGTGCCAGCTCACCGTTAGTTTCGAACACTGAAGCTTTCTTT

D gene: TRBD2
clone size: NA
J gene: TRBJ2-5
V gene: TRBV19
CDR3 protein: CASSIYLGGARPGETQYF
CDR3 DNA: TGTGCCAGTAGTATCTATCTCGGGGGGGCCCGGCCAGGAGAGACCCAGTACTTC

D gene: NA
clone size: NA
J gene: TRBJ1-2
V gene: TRBV21-1
CDR3 protein: CASSKEGFVRNYGYTF
CDR3 DNA: TGTGCCAGCAGCAAAGAAGGCTTTGTCCGAAACTATGGCTACACCTTC

D gene: TRBD1
clone size: NA
J gene: TRBJ1-2
V gene: TRBV3-1/TRBV3-2
CDR3 protein: CASSPGQGGYGYTF
CDR3 DNA: TGTGCCAGCAGTCCCGGACAGGGCGGCTATGGCTACACCTTC

D gene: NA
clone size: NA
J gene: TRBJ1-1
V gene: TRBV5-1
CDR3 protein: CASSLAFSGEAFF
CDR3 DNA: TGCGCCAGCAGCTTGGCCTTTTCGGGTGAAGCTTTCTTT

D gene: TRBD1
clone size: few
J gene: TRBJ2-6
V gene: TRBV30
CDR3 protein: CAWSVGGTSGANVLTF
CDR3 DNA: TGTGCCTGGAGTGTAGGGGGCACGTCTGGGGCCAACGTCCTGACTTTC

D gene: NA
clone size: NA
J gene: TRBJ1-6
V gene: TRBV27
CDR3 protein: CASTLGRGSPLHF
CDR3 DNA: TGTGCCAGCACGCTAGGGAGGGGATCACCCCTCCACTTT

D gene: TRBD1
clone size: NA
J gene: TRBJ1-3
V gene: TRBV4-3
CDR3 protein: CASSQDGTGSGNTIYF
CDR3 DNA: TGCGCCAGCAGCCAAGACGGGACAGGCTCTGGAAACACCATATATTTT

D gene: NA
clone size: NA
J gene: TRBJ1-1
V gene: TRBV12-3/TRBV12-4
CDR3 protein: CASNNRANTEAFF
CDR3 DNA: TGTGCCAGCAACAACAGGGCTAACACTGAAGCTTTCTTT

D gene: NA
clone size: NA
J gene: TRBJ2-1
V gene: TRBV10-3
CDR3 protein: CAISSRAELYNEQFF
CDR3 DNA: TGTGCCATCAGTTCGAGAGCCGAGTTATACAATGAGCAGTTCTTC

D gene: NA
clone size: NA
J gene: TRBJ2-3
V gene: TRBV12-3/TRBV12-4
CDR3 protein: CASSLSGPDTQYF
CDR3 DNA: TGTGCCAGCAGTTTATCAGGTCCGGATACGCAGTATTTT

D gene: NA
clone size: NA
J gene: TRBJ2-2
V gene: TRBV19
CDR3 protein: CASSIVGGRGELFF
CDR3 DNA: TGTGCCAGTAGTATAGTCGGAGGGAGAGGGGAGCTGTTTTTT

D gene: TRBD2
clone size: NA
J gene: TRBJ2-3
V gene: TRBV27
CDR3 protein: CATRPTSGWADTQYF
CDR3 DNA: TGTGCCACCCGCCCCACTAGCGGGTGGGCAGATACGCAGTATTTT

D gene: TRBD1
clone size: NA
J gene: TRBJ1-2
V gene: TRBV3-1/TRBV3-2
CDR3 protein: CASSQEEGAGYTF
CDR3 DNA: TGTGCCAGCAGCCAAGAAGAGGGGGCGGGCTACACCTTC

D gene: TRBD1
clone size: NA
J gene: TRBJ2-7
V gene: TRBV10-3
CDR3 protein: CAIRPQTGDSPYEQYF
CDR3 DNA: TGTGCCATCAGACCTCAAACAGGGGATTCTCCCTACGAGCAGTACTTC